This note documents a single T cell receptor (beta chain) sequence. The antigen is undetermined. The germline V gene has CDR1 MNHEY and CDR2 SMNVEV (reference sequence). V trimming: 5 bases; J trimming: 5 bases; junction bases outside the gene matches: 8. CDR3 size: 14 residues. The sample originates from a study of OX40 agonist ivuxolimab in advanced cancers. Overall study context: Clinicians treated patients with ivuxolimab, an agonistic anti-OX40 (CD134) antibody.

Method: immunoSEQ multiplex PCR; TCRdb's copy keeps in-frame clones and lacks some. This table has 40,000 to 50,000 clones, approximately 86% appearing once. Study results and caveats: Relative to CD4+ cells, CD8+ T cells on average had more expanded clones.

The clonotype originates from an adult with an advanced solid tumor such as melanoma, head and neck, liver or kidney cancer. V gene TRBV27 combines with J gene TRBJ1-2; 7 bases are a match to TRBD1. The sample was CD4+ or CD8+ T cells sorted from blood, taken in a trial of the OX40 agonist ivuxolimab. The CDR3 protein is CASSPAGTAYGYTF. The DNA of the CDR3 is TGTGCCAGCAGTCCCGCCGGGACAGCTTATGGCTACACCTTC.